Presented here are 10 T cell receptor beta chains from one specimen sequenced in a study of cytomegalovirus exposure and HLA in healthy donors (dated by TCRdb to about 2017). Receptor amplification or capture employed the immunoSEQ multiplex PCR assay. TCRdb took this table from immuneACCESS and kept in-frame rearrangements with V and J called. Such tables lack part of the clones; where checked against another copy, unresolved V genes explain under half of the gap, and the rest is unexplained. Here the sample has roughly 110,000 clones; about 85% occur a single time. The ten top clones hold 1.8% of the sample. The sequencing sample was made of PBMCs. These receptors were obtained from a woman in her late teens or twenties in good health and CMV-seropositive.

The V gene is TRBV10-3, the J gene TRBJ1-2; a possible D gene is TRBD1 (5 bases). This CDR3 is 17 amino acids long. CDR1 is ENHRY and CDR2 is SYGVKD in the germline V gene. Trimming shortened V by 0 bases and J by 4 bases, and 18 bases separated the two germline ends. CDR3 nucleotide sequence: TGTGCCATCAGTGAGTCAAGGGGCGCGATTCGGAGCTATGGCTACACCTTC. It translates to CAISESRGAIRSYGYTF.

V usage is TRBV27 and J usage is TRBJ1-1; TRBD1 matches 8 bases. The CDR3 is 17 residues long. The junction had 12 bases not matched to a gene; V was cut back by 0 bases and J by 6 bases. The germline V gene has CDR1 MNHEY and CDR2 SMNVEV (reference sequence). This CDR3 reads CASSLSKWTGPGAEAFF. CDR3 sequence (DNA): TGTGCCAGCAGTTTATCGAAATGGACAGGGCCGGGAGCTGAAGCTTTCTTT.

V is TRBV7-6 and J is TRBJ2-5; maybe TRBD2 (6 bases). Looked up from germline, CDR1 is SGHVS and CDR2 is FNYEAQ. The CDR3 consists of 14 residues. Trimming removed 5 bases from V and 4 bases from J, with 14 bases in between. The CDR3 coding sequence is TGTGCCAGCAGCCCCGGGACTTTTGGAGAGACCCAGTACTTC. It yields the protein CASSPGTFGETQYF.

The chain joins TRBV18 to TRBJ2-1; 7 positions match TRBD2. V lost 4 bases to trimming and J lost 0 bases; unmatched junction nucleotides: 6. Germline V gene data show CDR1 as KGHSH and CDR2 as LQKENI. This CDR3 region has 16 residues. The CDR3: CASSHLAVSSYNEQFF. The CDR3 DNA sequence: TGTGCCAGCTCACACCTAGCGGTAAGCTCCTACAATGAGCAGTTCTTC.

This chain uses TRBV9 with TRBJ1-1, with a tentative D call TRBD1 (6 bases). V lost 3 bases and J 0 bases, leaving 12 bases between the germline ends. Germline V gives CDR1 SGDLS, CDR2 YYNGEE. The CDR3 contains 15 residues. CDR3 residues: CASSAWDTLNTEAFF. For the CDR3, the DNA is TGTGCCAGCAGCGCATGGGACACTTTGAACACTGAAGCTTTCTTT.

The CDR3 nucleotides are TGTGCCAGCAGCTTAGAATCCCGGGGGAAACTGTTTTTT. This encodes CASSLESRGKLFF. This chain joins TRBV7-9 and TRBJ1-4; D is possibly TRBD1 (5 bases). CDR1 is SEHNR, CDR2 FQNEAQ, per germline (reference sequence). The CDR3 covers 13 residues. Trimming removed 1 base at V and 11 bases at J, with 11 bases between.

The chain employs TRBV5-6 and TRBJ1-5, with D possibly being TRBD1 (5 bases). This CDR3 spans 14 amino acids. V was pared by 2 bases and J by 5 bases, with 11 bases between. CDR1 and CDR2 (germline): SGHDT, YYEEEE. The CDR3 bases are TGTGCCAGCAGCTTCGGAAGGGGCGATCAGCCCCAGCATTTT. Translated: CASSFGRGDQPQHF. The full variable domain, its missing parts supplied by reference TRBV5-6 and TRBJ1-5, is DAGVTQSPTHLIKTRGQQVTLRCSPKSGHDTVSWYQQALGQGPQFIFQYYEEEERQRGNFPDRFSGHQFPNYSSELNVNALLLGDSALYLCASSFGRGDQPQHFGDGTRLSIL.

With regard to this clone: Other DNA sequences in the same sample also yield this CDR3. The chain combines TRBV7-2 with TRBJ2-2; 11 bases line up with TRBD2. Germline assignment: CDR1 SGHTA and CDR2 FQGNSA. The CDR3 has 15 residues. Losses at the gene ends were 1 base for V and 5 bases for J; bases not matched to a gene: 0. The CDR3 loop reads CASSLVAGGTGELFF. CDR3 DNA sequence: TGTGCCAGCAGCTTAGTAGCGGGGGGGACCGGGGAGCTGTTTTTT.

CDR3 in DNA: TGTGCCAGTAGTATTGGGCAGTACAATGAGCAGTTCTTC. This encodes CASSIGQYNEQFF. The rearrangement joins TRBV19 to TRBJ2-1; D unresolved. V lost 3 bases and J lost 4, with 7 bases in between. Per the germline V gene, CDR1 is LNHDA and CDR2 is SQIVND (reference sequence). CDR3 length: 13 amino acids.

This rearrangement joins TRBV7-9 to TRBJ1-1; D unclear. The CDR3 extends over 13 amino acids. V was cut by 11 bases and J by 5 bases, with 18 bases left in between. CDR1 is SEHNR, CDR2 FQNEAQ, per germline (reference sequence). This chain's CDR3 is CAGERVVGTEAFF. The CDR3 DNA is TGTGCCGGCGAGAGGGTCGTCGGGACTGAAGCTTTCTTT.